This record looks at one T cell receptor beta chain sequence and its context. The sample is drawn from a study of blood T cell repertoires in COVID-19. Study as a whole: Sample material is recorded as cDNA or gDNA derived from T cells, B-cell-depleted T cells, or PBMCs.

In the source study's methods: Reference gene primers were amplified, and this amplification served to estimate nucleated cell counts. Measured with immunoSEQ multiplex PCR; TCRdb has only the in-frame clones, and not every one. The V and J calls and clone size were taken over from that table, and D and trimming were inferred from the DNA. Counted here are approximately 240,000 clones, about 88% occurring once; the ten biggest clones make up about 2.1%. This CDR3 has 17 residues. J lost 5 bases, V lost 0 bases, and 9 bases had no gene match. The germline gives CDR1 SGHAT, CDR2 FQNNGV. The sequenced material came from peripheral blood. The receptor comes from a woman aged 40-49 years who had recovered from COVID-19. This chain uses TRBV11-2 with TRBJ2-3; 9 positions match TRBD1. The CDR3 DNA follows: TGTGCCAGCAGCTTAGAATCCGGGACAGGGTATAGAGATACGCAGTATTTT. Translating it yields CASSLESGTGYRDTQYF.